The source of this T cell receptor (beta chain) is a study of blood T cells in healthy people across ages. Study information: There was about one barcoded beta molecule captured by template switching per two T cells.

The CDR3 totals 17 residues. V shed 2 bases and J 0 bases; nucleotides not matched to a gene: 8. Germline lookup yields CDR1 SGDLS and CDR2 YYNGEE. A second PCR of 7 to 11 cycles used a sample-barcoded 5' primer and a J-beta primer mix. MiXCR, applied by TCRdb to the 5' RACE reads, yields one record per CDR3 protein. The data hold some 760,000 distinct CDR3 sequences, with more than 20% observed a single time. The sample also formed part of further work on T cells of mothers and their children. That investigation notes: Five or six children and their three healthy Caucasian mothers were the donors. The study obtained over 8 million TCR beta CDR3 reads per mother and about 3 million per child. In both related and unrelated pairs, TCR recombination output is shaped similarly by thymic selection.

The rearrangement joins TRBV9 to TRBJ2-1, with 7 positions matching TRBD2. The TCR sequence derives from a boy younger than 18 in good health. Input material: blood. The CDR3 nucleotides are TGTGCCAGCAGCGTTGGGGCTAGCGGAAGCTCCTACAATGAGCAGTTCTTC. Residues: CASSVGASGSSYNEQFF.